This entry describes one T cell receptor (beta chain). J was trimmed by 5 bases and V by 4 bases; bases with no gene match: 3. From germline, CDR1 is WNHNN and CDR2 SYGVQD (reference sequence). The CDR3 is made up of 13 amino acids. The data stem from a study of blood T cell repertoires in COVID-19. Study as a whole: Donors in the United States, Italy and Spain gave samples during acute or convalescent COVID-19.

The table came from immunoSEQ multiplex PCR; TCRdb's copy has only in-frame clones and leaves some out. The profile shows about 270,000 clones, roughly nine tenths of them singletons. Sample: peripheral blood. This chain connects TRBV10-1 to TRBJ1-1; 8 bases are shared with TRBD1. The TCR originated in a man aged 50 to 59 with acute or convalescent COVID-19. The CDR3 loop is CASSGRGPTEAFF. The CDR3, as DNA: TGCGCCAGCAGTGGCAGGGGGCCTACTGAAGCTTTCTTT.